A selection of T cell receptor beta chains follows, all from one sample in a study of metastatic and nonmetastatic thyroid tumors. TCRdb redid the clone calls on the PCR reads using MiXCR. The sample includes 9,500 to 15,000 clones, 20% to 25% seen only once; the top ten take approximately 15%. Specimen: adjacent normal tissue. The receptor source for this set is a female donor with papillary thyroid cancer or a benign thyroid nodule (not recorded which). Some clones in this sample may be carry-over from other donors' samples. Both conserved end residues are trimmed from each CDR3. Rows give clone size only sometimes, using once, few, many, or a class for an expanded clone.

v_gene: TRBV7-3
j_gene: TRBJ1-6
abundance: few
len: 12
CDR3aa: ASSLGAGDSQLH

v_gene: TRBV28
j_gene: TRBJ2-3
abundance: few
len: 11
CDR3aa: ASSPRTTDTQY

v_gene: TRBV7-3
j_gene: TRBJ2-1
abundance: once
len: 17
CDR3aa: ASSLTGTSGSRLFGEQF

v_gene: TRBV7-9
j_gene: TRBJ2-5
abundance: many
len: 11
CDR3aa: ASSNPPKETQY

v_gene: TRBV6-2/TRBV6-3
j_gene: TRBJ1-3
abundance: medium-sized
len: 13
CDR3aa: ASFRTGASGNTIY

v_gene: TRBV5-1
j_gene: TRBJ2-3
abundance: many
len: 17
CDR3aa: ASSWPGLAGGGSTDTQY

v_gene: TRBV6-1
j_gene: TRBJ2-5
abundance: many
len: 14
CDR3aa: ASTKGVGGVQETQY

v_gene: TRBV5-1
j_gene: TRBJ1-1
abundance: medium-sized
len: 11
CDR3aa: ASLGEGITEAF

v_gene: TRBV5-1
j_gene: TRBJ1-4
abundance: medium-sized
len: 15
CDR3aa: ASSLDGQGLTNEKLF

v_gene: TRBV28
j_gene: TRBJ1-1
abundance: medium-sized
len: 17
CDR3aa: ASSYPRETGTLINTEAF

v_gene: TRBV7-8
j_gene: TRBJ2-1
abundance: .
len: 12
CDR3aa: ASSPGAAYNEQF

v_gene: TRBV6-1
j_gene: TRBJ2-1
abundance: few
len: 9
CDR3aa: ASRMVNEQF

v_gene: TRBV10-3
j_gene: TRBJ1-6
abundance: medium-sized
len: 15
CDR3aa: AISRGGIDSYNSPLH

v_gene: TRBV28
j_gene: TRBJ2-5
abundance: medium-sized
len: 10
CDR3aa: ASSLMSRGPY

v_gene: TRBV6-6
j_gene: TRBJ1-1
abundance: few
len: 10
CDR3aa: ASSLEYTEAF

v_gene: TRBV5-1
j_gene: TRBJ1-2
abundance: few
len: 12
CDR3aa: ASSLGDRNYGYT

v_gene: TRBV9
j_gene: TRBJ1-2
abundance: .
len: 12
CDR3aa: ASSVEARRNGYT